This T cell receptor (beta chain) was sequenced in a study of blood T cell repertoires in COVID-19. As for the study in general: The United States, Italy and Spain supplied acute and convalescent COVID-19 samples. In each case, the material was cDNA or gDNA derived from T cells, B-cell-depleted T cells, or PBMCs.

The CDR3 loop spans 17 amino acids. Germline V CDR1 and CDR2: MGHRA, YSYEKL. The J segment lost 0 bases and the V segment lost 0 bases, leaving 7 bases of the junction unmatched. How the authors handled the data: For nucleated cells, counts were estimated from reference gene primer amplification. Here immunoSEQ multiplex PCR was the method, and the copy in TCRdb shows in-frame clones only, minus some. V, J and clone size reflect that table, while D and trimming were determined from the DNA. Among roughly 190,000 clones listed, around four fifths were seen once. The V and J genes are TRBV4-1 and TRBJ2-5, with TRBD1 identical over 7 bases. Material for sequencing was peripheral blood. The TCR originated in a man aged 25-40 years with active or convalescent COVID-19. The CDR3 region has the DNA TGCGCCAGCAGCCAAGATCAGACAGGGACGTACCAAGAGACCCAGTACTTC. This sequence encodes CASSQDQTGTYQETQYF.